This T cell receptor beta chain was obtained from a study of somatic mutations in cytotoxic T cells in rheumatoid arthritis. The authors' processing: Some patient CD8+ clones were larger than 1%, and these rarely matched published virus-specific TCRB sequences. Generated by immunoSEQ multiplex PCR, the TCRdb table keeps only in-frame clones and is missing some. V, J and clone size are those of that table, while D and trimming were read from the DNA. Here the sample spans around 15,000 clones, more than 70% being singletons. Sequencing input: CD8+ T cells sorted from blood. This TCR was sampled from an adult with rheumatoid arthritis.

The CDR3 protein is CASRRTSGAPETQYF. The CDR3 DNA reads TGTGCCAGCAGAAGGACTAGCGGGGCACCCGAGACCCAGTACTTC. The chain carries TRBV2 and TRBJ2-5; 12 bases match TRBD2. Germline-derived CDR1 and CDR2 are SNHLY and FYNNEI. The V and J ends lost 6 bases and 5 bases, in that order; junction bases with no gene match: 7. This CDR3 spans 15 amino acids.